This T cell receptor (beta chain) was sequenced for a study of memory CD4+ T cells and cytomegalovirus serostatus. As for the study in general: Healthy Belgian adult donors included roughly ten CMV-positive and around 25 CMV-negative people.

The sort gate was single viable CD3+CD4+CD8-CD45RO+ cells for memory CD4+ T cells. CD4+ T cells were isolated by positive magnetic selection. As to this clone: Antigen specificity is unknown.

Overall study findings and caveats: Each of approximately 63 CMV-associated TCRbeta sequences occurred in one to five individuals.

Profiling relied on immunoSEQ multiplex PCR, and the TCRdb table lists in-frame clones only, not all of them. The sample holds 60,000 to 70,000 clones; about 80% are singletons and the top ten take about 4.7%. This TCR was sampled from an adult in good health and CMV-seropositive. The sequenced material came from memory CD4+ T cells from blood.

CDR3 coding DNA: TGCGCCAGCAGCCCCGGACAGAAACAAGAGACCCAGTACTTC. It yields the protein CASSPGQKQETQYF. The chain links TRBV5-1 to TRBJ2-5; maybe TRBD1 (6 bases). Looked up from germline, CDR1 is SGHRS and CDR2 is YFSETQ. V was clipped by 4 bases and J by 2 bases, with 12 bases between them. This CDR3 spans 14 amino acids.